This is a list of T cell receptor beta chains from one sample in a study of shared clonotypes between healthy human individuals. Clones were read by immunoSEQ multiplex PCR, and TCRdb kept only the in-frame ones, dropping some. The sample holds roughly 2.1 million clones, roughly 91% seen once. What was sequenced was naive CD8+ T cells from PBMCs. All receptors derive from a man aged 18-30 years in good health. Some clones in this sample may be carry-over from other donors' samples. CDR3s include the opening cysteine and the closing phenylalanine or tryptophan. Fields, in order: D gene, V gene, clone size, J gene, CDR3 DNA, CDR3 protein. D genes are given only for firm matches. Size is omitted from some rows. Given values are once, few, many or a class for expanded clones.

NA	TRBV5-1	NA	TRBJ2-7	TGCGCCAGCAGCTTACCCTCTAACTACGAGCAGTACTTC	CASSLPSNYEQYF
TRBD2	TRBV10-3	NA	TRBJ2-2	TGTGCCATCAGTGAGCCCTGGACTAGGTCGGCCGGGGAGCTGTTTTTT	CAISEPWTRSAGELFF
NA	TRBV7-9	NA	TRBJ1-2	TGTGCCAGCAGCCTATCAGGTGGCCCAGACTATGGCTACACCTTC	CASSLSGGPDYGYTF
TRBD1	TRBV6-5	NA	TRBJ2-7	TGTGCCAGCAGTTACCAGGGGACAGGGGTTGAGCAGTACTTC	CASSYQGTGVEQYF
NA	TRBV19	NA	TRBJ2-1	TGTGCCAGTAGTAGAAGGGGCGGCCACAATGAGCAGTTCTTC	CASSRRGGHNEQFF
NA	TRBV28	NA	TRBJ1-5	TGTGCCAGCAGTTTAGGGGTTGGCAATCAGCCCCAGCATTTT	CASSLGVGNQPQHF
TRBD1	TRBV6-5	NA	TRBJ1-1	TGTGCCAGCAGTTACTCGAAACAGGGGGGAACTGAAGCTTTCTTT	CASSYSKQGGTEAFF
TRBD1	TRBV6-5	NA	TRBJ1-1	TGTGCCAGCAGTTACTCTCGAGGGACAGGGGGAACTGAAGCTTTCTTT	CASSYSRGTGGTEAFF
NA	TRBV6-4	NA	TRBJ1-2	TGTGCCAGCAGTGACGGGAGAGGGGCTAGAGGCTACACCTTC	CASSDGRGARGYTF
NA	TRBV7-6	NA	TRBJ2-7	TGTGCCAGCAGCTTAGTCGGAGGGGGGAGCTACGAGCAGTACTTC	CASSLVGGGSYEQYF
TRBD2	TRBV7-7	NA	TRBJ2-5	TGTGCCAGCAGCTTAGGAACGGGAGGGATTCAAGAGACCCAGTACTTC	CASSLGTGGIQETQYF
TRBD1	TRBV7-8	NA	TRBJ2-7	TGTGCCAGCAGCCAGACAGGGAGACACGAGCAGTACTTC	CASSQTGRHEQYF
NA	TRBV6-5	NA	TRBJ2-3	TGTGCCAGCAGTTACGCGGGCGGCGCGGATACGCAGTATTTT	CASSYAGGADTQYF
TRBD1	TRBV27	NA	TRBJ2-5	TGTGCCAGCAGTGGGACAGGGGAGGGTGAGACCCAGTACTTC	CASSGTGEGETQYF
NA	TRBV13	NA	TRBJ2-5	TGTGCCAGCAGCCCAAGGGACGGGGAACAAGAGACCCAGTACTTC	CASSPRDGEQETQYF
NA	TRBV9	NA	TRBJ1-1	TGTGCCAGCAGTGCCGGGGGGCCACTCAACACTGAAGCTTTCTTT	CASSAGGPLNTEAFF
NA	TRBV11-2	few	TRBJ1-1	TGTGCCAGCAGCCCTCGGAGGGGGGGCGATACTGAAGCTTTCTTT	CASSPRRGGDTEAFF
NA	TRBV6-1	NA	TRBJ2-6	TGTGCCAGCAGTGAGGATCCGGGGACCAACGTCCTGACTTTC	CASSEDPGTNVLTF
TRBD2	TRBV30	NA	TRBJ2-3	TGTGCCTGGAGTGTGGGGGGAGGGCCCACAGATACGCAGTATTTT	CAWSVGGGPTDTQYF
NA	TRBV4-3	NA	TRBJ2-1	TGCGCCAGCAGCCAAGATCCGGCCGGAGCGGTATACAATGAGCAGTTCTTC	CASSQDPAGAVYNEQFF
NA	TRBV5-6	NA	TRBJ2-7	TGTGCCAGCAGCTTGGTAGCGGATCACTACGAGCAGTACTTC	CASSLVADHYEQYF
NA	TRBV5-1	NA	TRBJ2-1	TGCGCCAGCAGCCGCACCCGACAGGGAGGTAAAGCTAGCGAGTACAATGAGCAGTTCTTC	CASSRTRQGGKASEYNEQFF
TRBD2	TRBV9	once	TRBJ2-4	TGTGCCAGCAGCGTAGAGGCTAGCGGGAGAGGGATTCAGTACTTC	CASSVEASGRGIQYF
NA	TRBV7-8	few	TRBJ1-2	TGTGCCAGCAGCTTACTGGAAGGGACGTATGGCTACACCTTC	CASSLLEGTYGYTF
NA	TRBV30	NA	TRBJ1-2	TGTGCCTGGAGCGACGGCTATGGCTACACCTTC	CAWSDGYGYTF
TRBD1	TRBV19	few	TRBJ1-2	TGTGCCAGTAGTCGGGACAGGGGACCGTATGGCTACACCTTC	CASSRDRGPYGYTF
TRBD1	TRBV19	NA	TRBJ2-7	TGTGCCAGTAGTCCGGGGACAGCGCGGTACGAGCAGTACTTC	CASSPGTARYEQYF
NA	TRBV4-3	NA	TRBJ2-7	TGCGCCAGCAGCCAAGATCCCGGGACAATAAGCTCCTACGAGCAGTACTTC	CASSQDPGTISSYEQYF
TRBD2	TRBV28	NA	TRBJ2-7	TGTGCCAGCAGTTCCCCCCTGGGGGGGATCTACGAGCAGTACTTC	CASSSPLGGIYEQYF
NA	TRBV5-6	NA	TRBJ2-7	TGTGCCAGCAGCTTGGGGCGTCAAAACGAGCAGTACTTC	CASSLGRQNEQYF
NA	TRBV27	NA	TRBJ2-7	TGTGCCAGCAGTTACACCGGGACGGAGCCCTACGAGCAGTACTTC	CASSYTGTEPYEQYF
NA	TRBV28	NA	TRBJ2-3	TGTGCCAGCAGGGAGACGGTGGGGGATACGCAGTATTTT	CASRETVGDTQYF
NA	TRBV6-5	NA	TRBJ2-1	TGTGCCAGCAGTAAGGACGGGAGCTCCTACAATGAGCAGTTCTTC	CASSKDGSSYNEQFF
NA	TRBV13	NA	TRBJ1-1	TGTGCCAGCAGCTTATCGGTGGGGAGGACTGAAGCTTTCTTT	CASSLSVGRTEAFF
TRBD1	TRBV7-9	once	TRBJ1-1	TGTGCCAGCAGCTCGTCACCCGGGACAGGGCTCCCTGAAGCTTTCTTT	CASSSSPGTGLPEAFF
NA	TRBV9	once	TRBJ2-5	TGTGCCAGCAGCCCGCGGCAGGGCTGGGATTCGGAGACCCAGTACTTC	CASSPRQGWDSETQYF
NA	TRBV7-3	NA	TRBJ2-7	TGTGCCAGCAGCACCGATCCCTCGGGGGAGCAGTACTTC	CASSTDPSGEQYF
TRBD2	TRBV7-2	NA	TRBJ2-1	TGTGCCAGCAGCTCGCGGGACTACACTCGAAACAATGAGCAGTTCTTC	CASSSRDYTRNNEQFF
NA	TRBV7-9	NA	TRBJ1-4	TGTGCCAGCAGCGACCGGGGACTTAATGAAAAACTGTTTTTT	CASSDRGLNEKLFF
TRBD2	TRBV27	NA	TRBJ2-1	TGTGCCAGCAGTCCCCGGGACGGGACTAGCTCCTACAATGAGCAGTTCTTC	CASSPRDGTSSYNEQFF
TRBD2	TRBV13	NA	TRBJ2-1	TGTGCCAGCAGCTTAGCGGGAGGGGGGTACAATGAGCAGTTCTTC	CASSLAGGGYNEQFF
NA	TRBV19	NA	TRBJ1-2	TGTGCCAGTAAGGCCTCCGCGTACACCTTC	CASKASAYTF
NA	TRBV7-2	NA	TRBJ2-1	TGTGCCAGCAGCTCCCGACTAGTACAGAATGAGCAGTTCTTC	CASSSRLVQNEQFF
TRBD2	TRBV11-2	NA	TRBJ2-7	TGTGCCAGCAGCTTTTTCGTCACTAGCGGACTCTCCTACGAGCAGTACTTC	CASSFFVTSGLSYEQYF
TRBD2	TRBV5-4	NA	TRBJ2-1	TGTGCCAGCAGCCCCGGGGTGGCGGGAGCAGCAGGTGAGCAGTTCTTC	CASSPGVAGAAGEQFF
TRBD1	TRBV27	NA	TRBJ2-5	TGTGCCAGCAGTTTAATCTTTGGGGACAGGTCGTCTCCGGGGTCCCAGTACTTC	CASSLIFGDRSSPGSQYF
NA	TRBV27	NA	TRBJ1-1	TGTGCCAGCAGTTTGGGCAGGAACACTGAAGCTTTCTTT	CASSLGRNTEAFF
NA	TRBV9	NA	TRBJ1-3	TGTGCCAGCAGCGTCCTTTCCTCTGGAAACACCATATATTTT	CASSVLSSGNTIYF
NA	TRBV4-3	NA	TRBJ1-3	TGCGCCAGCAGCCAAGGGTCAGGGGCTGGAAACACCATATATTTT	CASSQGSGAGNTIYF
NA	TRBV7-9	NA	TRBJ2-1	TGTGCCAGCAGCTTGGTTAACAGGGTGGATGAGCAGTTCTTC	CASSLVNRVDEQFF
TRBD2	TRBV11-3	NA	TRBJ2-5	TGTGCCAGCAGCTTAGATCCCCGGACTAGCGGAGGTCAAGAGACCCAGTACTTC	CASSLDPRTSGGQETQYF